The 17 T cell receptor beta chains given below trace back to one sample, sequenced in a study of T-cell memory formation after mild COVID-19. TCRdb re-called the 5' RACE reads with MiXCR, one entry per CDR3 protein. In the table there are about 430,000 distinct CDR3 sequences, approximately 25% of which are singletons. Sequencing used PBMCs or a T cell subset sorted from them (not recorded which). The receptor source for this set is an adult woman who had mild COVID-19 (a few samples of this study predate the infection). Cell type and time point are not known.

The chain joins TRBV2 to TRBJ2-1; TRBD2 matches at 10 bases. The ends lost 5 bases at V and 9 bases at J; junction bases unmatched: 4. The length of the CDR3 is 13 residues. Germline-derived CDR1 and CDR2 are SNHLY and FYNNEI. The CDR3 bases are TGTGCCAGCAGTCCAGCGGGGGGGTTTGAGCAGTTCTTC. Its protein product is CASSPAGGFEQFF.

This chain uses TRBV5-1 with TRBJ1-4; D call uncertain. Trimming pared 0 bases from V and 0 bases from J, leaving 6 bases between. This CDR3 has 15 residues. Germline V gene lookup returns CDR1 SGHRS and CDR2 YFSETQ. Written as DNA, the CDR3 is TGCGCCAGCAGCTTGGCAGCCGCAACTAATGAAAAACTGTTTTTT. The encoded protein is CASSLAAATNEKLFF.

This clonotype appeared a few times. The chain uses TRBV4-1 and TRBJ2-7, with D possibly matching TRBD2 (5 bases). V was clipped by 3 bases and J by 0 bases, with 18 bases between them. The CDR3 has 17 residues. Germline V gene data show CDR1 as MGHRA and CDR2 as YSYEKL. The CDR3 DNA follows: TGCGCCAGCAGCCACAAGGGTTCGGGGTCCGACTCCTACGAGCAGTACTTC. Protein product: CASSHKGSGSDSYEQYF.

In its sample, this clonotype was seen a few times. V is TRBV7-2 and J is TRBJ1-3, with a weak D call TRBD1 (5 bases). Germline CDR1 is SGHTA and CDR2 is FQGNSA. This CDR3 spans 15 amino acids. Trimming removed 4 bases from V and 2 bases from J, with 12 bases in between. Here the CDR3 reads CASSSGGTAGNTIYF. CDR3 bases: TGTGCCAGCAGCTCTGGAGGGACCGCTGGAAACACCATATATTTT.

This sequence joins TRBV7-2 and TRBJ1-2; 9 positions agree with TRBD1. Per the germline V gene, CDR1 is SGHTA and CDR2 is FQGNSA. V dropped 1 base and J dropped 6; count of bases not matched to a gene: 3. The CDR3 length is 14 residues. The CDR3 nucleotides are TGTGCCAGCAGCTTAGACAGGGGGCTTGATGGCTACACCTTC. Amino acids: CASSLDRGLDGYTF.

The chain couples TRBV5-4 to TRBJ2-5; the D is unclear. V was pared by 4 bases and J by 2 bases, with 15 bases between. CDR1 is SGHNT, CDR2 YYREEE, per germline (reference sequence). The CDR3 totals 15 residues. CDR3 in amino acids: CASSPPGVQQETQYF. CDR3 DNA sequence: TGTGCCAGCAGCCCCCCTGGGGTCCAACAAGAGACCCAGTACTTC.

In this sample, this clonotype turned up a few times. CDR3 bases: TGCAGTGCTAGGAAGACAGGGGGCGAGGTGCCCCAGCATTTT. This translates into CSARKTGGEVPQHF. The chain combines TRBV20-1 with TRBJ1-5; 10 nucleotides line up with TRBD1. Germline V CDR1 and CDR2: DFQATT, SNEGSKA (reference sequence). With V trimmed by 3 bases and J by 9 bases, 8 bases remained unmatched. This CDR3 contains 14 residues.

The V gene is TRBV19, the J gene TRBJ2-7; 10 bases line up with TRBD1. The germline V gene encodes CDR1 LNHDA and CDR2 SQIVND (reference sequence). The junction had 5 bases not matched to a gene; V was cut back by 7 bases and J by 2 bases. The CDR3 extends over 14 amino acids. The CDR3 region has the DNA TGTGCCAGTATGGGAGGACAGGGGGCCTACGAGCAGTACTTC. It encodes CASMGGQGAYEQYF.

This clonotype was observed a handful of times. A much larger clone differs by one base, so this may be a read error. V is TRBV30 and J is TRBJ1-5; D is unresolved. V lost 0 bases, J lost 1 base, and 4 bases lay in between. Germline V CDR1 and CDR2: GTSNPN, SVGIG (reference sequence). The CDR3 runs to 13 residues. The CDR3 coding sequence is TGTGCCTGGAGTGTAGTCAGCAATCAGCCCCAGCATTTT. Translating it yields CAWSVVSNQPQHF.

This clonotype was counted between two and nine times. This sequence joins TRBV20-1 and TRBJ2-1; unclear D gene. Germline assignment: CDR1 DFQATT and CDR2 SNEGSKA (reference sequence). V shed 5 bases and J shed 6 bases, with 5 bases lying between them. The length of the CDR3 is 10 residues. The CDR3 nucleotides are TGCAGTGCTCCAGTCAATGAGCAGTTCTTC. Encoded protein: CSAPVNEQFF.

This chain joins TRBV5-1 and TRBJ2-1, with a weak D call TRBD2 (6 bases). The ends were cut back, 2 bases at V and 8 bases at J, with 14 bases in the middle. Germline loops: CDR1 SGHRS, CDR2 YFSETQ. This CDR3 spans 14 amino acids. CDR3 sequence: CASSFGGFIDEQFF. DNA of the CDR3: TGCGCCAGCAGCTTTGGGGGGTTTATTGATGAGCAGTTCTTC.

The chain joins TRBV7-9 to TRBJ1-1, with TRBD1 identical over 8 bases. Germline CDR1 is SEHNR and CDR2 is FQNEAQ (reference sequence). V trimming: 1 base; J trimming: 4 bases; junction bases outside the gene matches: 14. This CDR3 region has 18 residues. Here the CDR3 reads CASSLVGQGILGSTEAFF. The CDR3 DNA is TGTGCCAGCAGCTTAGTAGGACAGGGTATTTTAGGGAGCACTGAAGCTTTCTTT. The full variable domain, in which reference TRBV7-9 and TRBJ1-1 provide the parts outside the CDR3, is DTGVSQNPRHKITKRGQNVTFRCDPISEHNRLYWYRQTLGQGPEFLTYFQNEAQLEKSRLLSDRFSAERPKGSFSTLEIQRTEQGDSAMYLCASSLVGQGILGSTEAFFGQGTRLTVV.

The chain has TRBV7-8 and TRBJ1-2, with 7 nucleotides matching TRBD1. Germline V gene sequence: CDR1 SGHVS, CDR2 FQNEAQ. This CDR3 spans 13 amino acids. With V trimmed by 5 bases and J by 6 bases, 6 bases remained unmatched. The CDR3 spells CASSPRGWDGYTF. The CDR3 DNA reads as TGTGCCAGCAGCCCCAGGGGGTGGGATGGCTACACCTTC.

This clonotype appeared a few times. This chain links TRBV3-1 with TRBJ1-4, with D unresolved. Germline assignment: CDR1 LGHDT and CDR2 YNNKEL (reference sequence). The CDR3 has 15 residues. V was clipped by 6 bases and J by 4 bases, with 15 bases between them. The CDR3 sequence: CASSPTQRSNEKLFF. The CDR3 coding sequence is TGTGCCAGCAGTCCGACGCAGCGAAGTAATGAAAAACTGTTTTTT.

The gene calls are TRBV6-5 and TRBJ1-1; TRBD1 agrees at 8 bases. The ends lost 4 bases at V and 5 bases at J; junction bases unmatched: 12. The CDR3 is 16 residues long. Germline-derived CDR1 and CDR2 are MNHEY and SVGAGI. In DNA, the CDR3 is TGTGCCAGCAGTTCCAGACAGGGGCACCCGAGGACTGAAGCTTTCTTT. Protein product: CASSSRQGHPRTEAFF.

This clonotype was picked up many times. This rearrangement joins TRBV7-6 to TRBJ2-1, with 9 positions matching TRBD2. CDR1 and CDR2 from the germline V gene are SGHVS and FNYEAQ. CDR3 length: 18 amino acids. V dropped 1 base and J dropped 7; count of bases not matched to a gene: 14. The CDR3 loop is CASSLGAGGSGRLNEQFF. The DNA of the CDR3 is TGTGCCAGCAGCTTAGGGGCCGGTGGGAGCGGGAGGTTGAATGAGCAGTTCTTC. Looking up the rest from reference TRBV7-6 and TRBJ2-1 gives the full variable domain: GAGVSQSPRYKVTKRGQDVALRCDPISGHVSLYWYRQALGQGPEFLTYFNYEAQQDKSGLPNDRFSAERPEGSISTLTIQRTEQRDSAMYRCASSLGAGGSGRLNEQFFGPGTRLTVL.

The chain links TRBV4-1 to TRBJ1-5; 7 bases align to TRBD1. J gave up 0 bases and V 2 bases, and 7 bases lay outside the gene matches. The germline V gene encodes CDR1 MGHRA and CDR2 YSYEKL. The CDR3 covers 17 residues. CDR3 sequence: CASSQRPGQPSNQPQHF. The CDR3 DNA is TGCGCCAGCAGCCAACGCCCGGGACAGCCTAGCAATCAGCCCCAGCATTTT.